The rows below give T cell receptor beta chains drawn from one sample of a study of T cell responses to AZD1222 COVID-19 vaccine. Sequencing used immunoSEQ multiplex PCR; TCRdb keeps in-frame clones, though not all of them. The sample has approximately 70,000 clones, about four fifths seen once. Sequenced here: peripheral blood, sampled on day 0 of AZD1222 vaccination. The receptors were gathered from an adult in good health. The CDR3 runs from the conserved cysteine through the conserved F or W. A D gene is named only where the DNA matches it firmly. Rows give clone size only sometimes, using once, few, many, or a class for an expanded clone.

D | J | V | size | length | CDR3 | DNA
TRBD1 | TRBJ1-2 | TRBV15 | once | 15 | CATSSDTGVGYGYTF | TGTGCCACCAGCAGCGATACAGGGGTTGGCTATGGCTACACCTTC
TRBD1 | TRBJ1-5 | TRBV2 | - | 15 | CASTPEGGEGQPQHF | TGTGCCAGCACTCCGGAAGGGGGCGAAGGTCAGCCCCAGCATTTT
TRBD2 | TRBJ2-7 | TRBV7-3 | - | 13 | CASSLGTTYEQYF | TGTGCCAGCAGCTTAGGGACTACCTACGAGCAGTACTTC
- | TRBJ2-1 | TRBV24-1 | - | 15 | CATSHGGASYNEQFF | TGTGCCACCAGTCATGGGGGGGCCTCCTACAATGAGCAGTTCTTC
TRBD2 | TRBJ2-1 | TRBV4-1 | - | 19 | CASSRGGGLAGGLYNEQFF | TGCGCCAGCAGCCGTGGTGGTGGACTAGCGGGGGGGCTCTACAATGAGCAGTTCTTC
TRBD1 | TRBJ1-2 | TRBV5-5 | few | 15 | CASSLEGATFHGYTF | TGTGCCAGCAGCTTGGAGGGGGCCACATTCCATGGCTACACCTTC
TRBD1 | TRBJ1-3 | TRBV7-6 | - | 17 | CASSLVRDRGPGNTIYF | TGTGCCAGCAGCTTAGTCCGGGACAGGGGCCCGGGAAACACCATATATTTT
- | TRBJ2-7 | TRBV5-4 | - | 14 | CASSLATGLNEQYF | TGTGCCAGCAGCTTGGCCACAGGGCTCAACGAGCAGTACTTC
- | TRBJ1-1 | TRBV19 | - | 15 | CASRPTYWVSTEAFF | TGTGCCAGTAGACCGACATACTGGGTCTCCACTGAAGCTTTCTTT
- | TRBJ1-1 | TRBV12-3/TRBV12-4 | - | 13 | CASSPTGNTEAFF | TGTGCCAGCAGTCCTACAGGGAACACTGAAGCTTTCTTT
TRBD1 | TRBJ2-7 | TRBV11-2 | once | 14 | CASSVGTGAYEQYF | TGTGCCAGCAGCGTCGGGACAGGGGCCTACGAGCAGTACTTC
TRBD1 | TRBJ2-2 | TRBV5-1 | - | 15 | CASSDGTGRGGELFF | TGCGCCAGCAGCGACGGGACAGGGAGAGGCGGGGAGCTGTTTTTT
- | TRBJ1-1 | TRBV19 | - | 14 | CASSITGEGSKAFF | TGTGCCAGTAGTATTACGGGTGAAGGGTCGAAAGCTTTCTTT
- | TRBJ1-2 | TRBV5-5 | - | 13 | CASRTSEYYGYTF | TGTGCCAGCAGGACCTCGGAATACTATGGCTACACCTTC
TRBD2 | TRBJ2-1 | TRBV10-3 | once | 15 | CAISTSVGGYNEQFF | TGTGCCATCAGTACTAGCGTCGGGGGCTACAATGAGCAGTTCTTC
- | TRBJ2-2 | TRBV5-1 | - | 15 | CASSPDSSSTGELFF | TGCGCCAGCAGCCCGGACAGTTCTAGCACCGGGGAGCTGTTTTTT
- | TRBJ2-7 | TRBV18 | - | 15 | CASSPPAGDFYEQYF | TGTGCCAGCTCACCACCGGCAGGGGATTTTTACGAGCAGTACTTC
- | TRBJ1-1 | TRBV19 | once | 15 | CASSIGLGRNTEAFF | TGTGCCAGTAGTATAGGTTTGGGACGCAACACTGAAGCTTTCTTT
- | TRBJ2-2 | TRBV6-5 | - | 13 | CASLRTNTGELFF | TGTGCCAGTTTGAGAACGAACACCGGGGAGCTGTTTTTT
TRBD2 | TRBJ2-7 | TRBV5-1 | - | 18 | CASSRSGASGGSSYEQYF | TGCGCCAGCAGCAGATCTGGGGCTAGCGGGGGGAGCTCCTACGAGCAGTACTTC
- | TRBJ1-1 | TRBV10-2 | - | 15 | CASSESLGDYTEAFF | TGCGCCAGCAGTGAGTCTTTGGGGGACTACACTGAAGCTTTCTTT
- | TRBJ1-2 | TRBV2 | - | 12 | CASSESGLGYTF | TGTGCCAGCAGTGAATCCGGGCTTGGCTACACCTTC
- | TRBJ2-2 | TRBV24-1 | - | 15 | CATAGGTDHTGELFF | TGTGCCACCGCAGGGGGGACGGATCACACCGGGGAGCTGTTTTTT